Detailed here is one T cell receptor beta chain. How the authors handled the data: Scientists estimated how many nucleated cells there were by amplifying reference gene primers. TCRdb's table, derived via immunoSEQ multiplex PCR, lists solely in-frame clones and lacks some. Clonal size and the V and J genes are those of that table, whereas D and trimming came from the DNA. Of around 140,000 clones in the sample, 88% are singletons; the top ten hold over 1.5%. This sample is part of a study of blood T cell repertoires in COVID-19. Whole-study context: From the United States, Italy and Spain came samples of acute and convalescent COVID-19. Sources were T cells, B-cell-depleted T cells, or PBMCs; the material itself was cDNA or gDNA.

This clonotype was sampled from a woman aged 60-75 years with acute or convalescent COVID-19. Sequencing was done on a sample of peripheral blood.

The CDR3 reads CAISVGGGGVQETQYF. CDR3 sequence (DNA): TGTGCCATCAGTGTAGGTGGCGGGGGAGTCCAAGAGACCCAGTACTTC. The chain has TRBV10-3 and TRBJ2-5; TRBD2 aligns across 7 bases. This CDR3 comprises 16 residues. CDR1 and CDR2 from the germline V gene are ENHRY and SYGVKD. V shed 4 bases, J shed 1 base, and the junction held 9 bases outside the gene matches.